The next 17 T cell receptor beta chains were all read from a single sample in a study of blood T cell repertoires in COVID-19. The data were produced by immunoSEQ multiplex PCR, yet TCRdb's version contains in-frame clones alone and is incomplete. The table has around 120,000 clones, over 70% seen once. Sequences were obtained from peripheral blood. The source of these receptors is a man older than 75 with active or convalescent COVID-19.

This chain uses TRBV7-9 with TRBJ2-5, with D possibly being TRBD1 (6 bases). V was cut by 2 bases and J by 2 bases, with 15 bases left in between. The CDR3 has 16 residues. The germline V gene has CDR1 SEHNR and CDR2 FQNEAQ (reference sequence). The chain's CDR3 is CASSLIPGVQQETQYF. The CDR3 coding sequence is TGTGCCAGCAGCTTAATTCCAGGGGTCCAGCAAGAGACCCAGTACTTC.

In this sample, this clone turned up once. The V call is TRBV3-1 (or the pseudogene TRBV3-2), the J call TRBJ2-7; 11 nucleotides agree with TRBD1. The CDR3 is made up of 17 amino acids. The trim removed 1 base at V and 6 bases at J, leaving 11 bases unmatched. Germline V gives CDR1 LGHDT, CDR2 YNNKEL (reference sequence). The CDR3 protein is CASSQGRVGQGAAEQYF. The CDR3 DNA follows: TGTGCCAGCAGCCAAGGGAGGGTAGGACAGGGGGCTGCCGAGCAGTACTTC.

The CDR3 sequence is CASSRSVTPGTGNTIYF. The CDR3 bases are TGCGCCAGCAGCCGATCAGTAACCCCCGGGACTGGAAACACCATATATTTT. The chain links TRBV4-1 to TRBJ1-3; no firm D call. The length of the CDR3 is 17 residues. The germline gives CDR1 MGHRA, CDR2 YSYEKL. V was trimmed by 4 bases and J by 2 bases, leaving 18 bases between them.

This clone has just one count. V gene TRBV29-1 combines with J gene TRBJ1-1; D is unclear. Germline V gene sequence: CDR1 SQVTM, CDR2 ANQGSEA. Trimming took off 5 bases at V and 1 base at J, with 5 bases between the two ends. The CDR3 sequence is 11 residues long. The CDR3 coding sequence is TGCAGCGTTACGGGGAACACTGAAGCTTTCTTT. Translated, it gives CSVTGNTEAFF.

The chain uses TRBV10-2 and TRBJ1-1; D possibly corresponds to TRBD1 (5 bases). The germline gives CDR1 WSHSY, CDR2 SAAADI. The V gene lost 6 bases and the J gene lost 5 bases, with 16 bases spanning the gap. The CDR3 totals 14 residues. The CDR3 here is CASRPTRGGTEAFF. The CDR3 nucleotides read TGCGCCAGCAGACCTACTAGGGGAGGGACTGAAGCTTTCTTT.

This chain uses TRBV7-2 with TRBJ2-1, with 10 bases identical to TRBD2. V shed 5 bases and J 6 bases; nucleotides not matched to a gene: 13. CDR3 size: 17 residues. Germline V gene sequence: CDR1 SGHTA, CDR2 FQGNSA. The CDR3: CASSPREIAGGFNEQFF. The CDR3 region has the DNA TGTGCCAGCAGCCCTCGAGAAATAGCGGGGGGTTTCAATGAGCAGTTCTTC.

The chain links TRBV7-2 to TRBJ1-1; the D is unclear. Germline V gene lookup returns CDR1 SGHTA and CDR2 FQGNSA. The CDR3 consists of 16 residues. Trimming removed 5 bases from V and 1 base from J, with 17 bases in between. The CDR3 coding sequence is TGTGCCAGCAGCACACTAAGCCGACGGAAGAACACTGAAGCTTTCTTT. This gives the protein CASSTLSRRKNTEAFF.

The rearrangement uses TRBV7-8 and TRBJ2-3; 10 nucleotides align to TRBD1. Trimming removed 6 bases from V and 4 bases from J; junction bases left unmatched: 7. The V gene's germline CDR1 is SGHVS and CDR2 FQNEAQ. The CDR3 extends over 15 amino acids. CDR3 DNA sequence: TGTGCCAGCAGGAGACAGGGGGCGGTCGCAGATACGCAGTATTTT. This gives the protein CASRRQGAVADTQYF.

This clone occurred a few times. The V call is TRBV19, the J call TRBJ2-2, with TRBD1 as a possible D gene (6 bases). Germline CDR1 reads LNHDA; CDR2 reads SQIVND (reference sequence). This CDR3 contains 15 residues. V shed 5 bases and J shed 2 bases, with 12 bases lying between them. CDR3 coding DNA: TGTGCCAGTAGTCCGCTGGACAGCAACACCGGGGAGCTGTTTTTT. This encodes CASSPLDSNTGELFF. The entire variable domain, with the rest obtained from reference TRBV19 and TRBJ2-2, is as follows: DGGITQSPKYLFRKEGQNVTLSCEQNLNHDAMYWYRQDPGQGLRLIYYSQIVNDFQKGDIAEGYSVSREKKESFPLTVTSAQKNPTAFYLCASSPLDSNTGELFFGEGSRLTVL.

The chain carries TRBV27 and TRBJ2-1; 11 nucleotides match TRBD2. Germline V CDR1 and CDR2: MNHEY, SMNVEV (reference sequence). V lost 5 bases, J lost 4 bases, and 4 bases stayed unmatched. CDR3 length: 15 amino acids. This chain's CDR3 is CASSPGLAGYNEQFF. The CDR3 region has the DNA TGTGCCAGCAGTCCCGGACTAGCGGGTTACAATGAGCAGTTCTTC.

J is TRBJ2-7 and V is TRBV6-5; 8 bases are shared with TRBD2. V was pared by 6 bases and J by 5 bases, with 9 bases of the junction left unmatched. The germline CDR1 and CDR2 sequences are MNHEY and SVGAGI. The CDR3 has 14 amino acids. The CDR3 spells CASREEPAGDEQYF. The CDR3 DNA reads as TGTGCCAGCAGGGAGGAGCCAGCGGGGGACGAGCAGTACTTC.

V is TRBV18 and J is TRBJ1-5; 7 bases are a match to TRBD1. Germline-derived CDR1 and CDR2 are KGHSH and LQKENI. CDR3 length: 14 residues. V shed 6 bases and J 3 bases; nucleotides not matched to a gene: 5. This CDR3 is CASSLDRVNQPQHF. The CDR3 DNA is TGTGCCAGCTCTCTAGACAGGGTCAATCAGCCCCAGCATTTT.

This chain joins TRBV19 and TRBJ1-5; D is unclear. The CDR3 extends over 16 amino acids. Germline-derived CDR1 and CDR2 are LNHDA and SQIVND (reference sequence). The V gene lost 6 bases and the J gene lost 0 bases, with 15 bases spanning the gap. The CDR3 reads CASRAEGFYSNQPQHF. CDR3 bases: TGTGCCAGTAGAGCGGAGGGATTCTATAGCAATCAGCCCCAGCATTTT.

V usage is TRBV7-3 and J usage is TRBJ1-4; 7 positions agree with TRBD1. The CDR3 length is 18 residues. Germline assignment: CDR1 SGHTA and CDR2 FQGTGA. Unmatched junction bases numbered 12, after V lost 3 bases and J lost 2 bases. The CDR3 region has the DNA TGTGCCAGCAGCTTGGAGTTGGCAGGGGGAGCGACTAATGAAAAACTGTTTTTT. It encodes CASSLELAGGATNEKLFF.

The count of this clone is one. The chain joins TRBV5-1 to TRBJ2-7, with 9 bases lining up with TRBD1. This CDR3 is built from 14 residues. Germline CDR1 is SGHRS and CDR2 is YFSETQ. The trim removed 4 bases at V and 4 bases at J, leaving 6 bases unmatched. In DNA form, the CDR3 reads TGCGCCAGCAGCCCCGGGACAGGGCCTTACGAGCAGTACTTC. Its protein is CASSPGTGPYEQYF.

The chain uses TRBV7-2 and TRBJ1-6, with no clear D. Deletions cut 1 base from V and 6 bases from J, with 4 bases between. Per germline, CDR1 SGHTA and CDR2 FQGNSA. CDR3 length equals 13 residues. The CDR3 spells CASSLGANSPLHF. DNA for the CDR3: TGTGCCAGCAGCTTAGGGGCTAATTCACCCCTCCACTTT.

The CDR3 region is CAWQRGGYNQPQHF. The CDR3 bases are TGTGCCTGGCAGCGCGGGGGATACAATCAGCCCCAGCATTTT. V gene TRBV30 combines with J gene TRBJ1-5, with D maybe TRBD1 (5 bases). V was clipped by 5 bases and J by 3 bases, with 14 bases between them. This CDR3 is 14 amino acids long. Germline CDR1 reads GTSNPN; CDR2 reads SVGIG (reference sequence).